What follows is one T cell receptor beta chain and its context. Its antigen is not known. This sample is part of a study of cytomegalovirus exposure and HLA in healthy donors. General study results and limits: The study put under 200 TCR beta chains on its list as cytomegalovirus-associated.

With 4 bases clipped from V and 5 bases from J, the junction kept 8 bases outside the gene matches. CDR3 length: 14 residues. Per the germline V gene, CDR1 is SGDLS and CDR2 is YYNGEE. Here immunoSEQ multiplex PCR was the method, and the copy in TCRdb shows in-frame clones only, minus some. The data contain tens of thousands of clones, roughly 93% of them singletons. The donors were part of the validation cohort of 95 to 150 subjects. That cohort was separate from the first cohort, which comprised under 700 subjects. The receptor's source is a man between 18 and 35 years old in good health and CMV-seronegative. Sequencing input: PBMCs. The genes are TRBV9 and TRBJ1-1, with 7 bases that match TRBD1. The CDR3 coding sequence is TGTGCCAGCAGCCCAACGAACAGGGGTACTGAAGCTTTCTTT. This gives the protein CASSPTNRGTEAFF.